One sample yielded the 3 T cell receptor beta chains listed below, sequenced in a study of cytomegalovirus exposure and HLA in healthy donors. Amplification used 60 Vbeta primers and 13 Jbeta primers. The method was immunoSEQ multiplex PCR; TCRdb's version includes in-frame clones alone and lacks a portion of them. This listing includes 100,000 to 150,000 clones. The sample was PBMCs. The receptors derive from a man aged 25-45 years in good health and CMV-seronegative.

The chain combines TRBV18 with TRBJ1-3; possibly TRBD1 for D (6 bases). The CDR3 spans 16 residues. Deletions cut 4 bases from V and 0 bases from J, with 13 bases between. The germline CDR1 and CDR2 sequences are KGHSH and LQKENI. CDR3 region: CASSRDTGSSGNTIYF. The CDR3 DNA follows: TGTGCCAGCTCACGCGATACAGGGAGCTCTGGAAACACCATATATTTT. The full variable domain, its missing parts supplied by reference TRBV18 and TRBJ1-3, is NAGVMQNPRHLVRRRGQEARLRCSPMKGHSHVYWYRQLPEEGLKFMVYLQKENIIDESGMPKERFSAEFPKEGPSILRIQQVVRGDSAAYFCASSRDTGSSGNTIYFGEGSWLTVV.

The chain recombines TRBV19 with TRBJ1-5; TRBD1 agrees at 7 bases. The CDR3 is made up of 13 amino acids. V was clipped by 4 bases and J by 11 bases; unmatched bases: 8. The germline CDR1 and CDR2 sequences are LNHDA and SQIVND (reference sequence). The CDR3 DNA reads as TGTGCCAGTAGTACAGGGGGAGGACAGTCCCAGCATTTT. The encoded protein is CASSTGGGQSQHF.

The chain couples TRBV5-6 to TRBJ1-3; no reliable D call. Trimming took 0 bases from V and 1 from J, leaving 8 bases between them. The CDR3 contains 15 residues. Germline values: CDR1 SGHDT, CDR2 YYEEEE. Here the CDR3 reads CASSLVGASGNTIYF. The CDR3 region has the DNA TGTGCCAGCAGCTTGGTGGGAGCGTCTGGAAACACCATATATTTT.